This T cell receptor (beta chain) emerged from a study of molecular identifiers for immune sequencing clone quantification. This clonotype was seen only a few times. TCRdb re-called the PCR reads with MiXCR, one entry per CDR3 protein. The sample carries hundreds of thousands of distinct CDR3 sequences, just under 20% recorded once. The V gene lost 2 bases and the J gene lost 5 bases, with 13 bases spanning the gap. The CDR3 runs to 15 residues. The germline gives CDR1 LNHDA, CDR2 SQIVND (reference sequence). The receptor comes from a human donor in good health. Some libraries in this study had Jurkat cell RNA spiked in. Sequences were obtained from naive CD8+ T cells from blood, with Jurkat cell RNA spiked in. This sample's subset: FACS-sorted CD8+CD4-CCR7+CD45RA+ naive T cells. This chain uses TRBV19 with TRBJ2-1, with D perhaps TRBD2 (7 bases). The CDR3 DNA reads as TGTGCCAGTAGTATACCCGGGGGGCCCAACAATGAGCAGTTCTTC. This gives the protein CASSIPGGPNNEQFF.